This T cell receptor beta chain is drawn from a study of cytomegalovirus exposure and HLA in healthy donors. Study results and caveats: Likely technical artifact: a cluster of highly shared sequence variants.

A multiplex PCR was run with 60 Vbeta primers and 13 Jbeta primers. Method: immunoSEQ multiplex PCR; TCRdb's copy keeps in-frame clones and lacks some. The data hold some 180,000 clones, with 82% observed a single time. Note on this clone: The target antigen is unknown.

This CDR3 has 18 residues. Trimming shortened V by 3 bases and J by 1 base, and 21 bases separated the two germline ends. Germline V gene sequence: CDR1 MDHEN, CDR2 SYDVKM. Input material: PBMCs. V is TRBV28 and J is TRBJ2-5; D is perhaps TRBD1 (6 bases). The sequence was collected from a woman between 18 and 30 years old in good health and CMV-seronegative. The CDR3 protein is CASSLWAGVKGLQETQYF. CDR3 DNA sequence: TGTGCCAGCAGTTTGTGGGCAGGGGTGAAGGGCCTCCAAGAGACCCAGTACTTC.